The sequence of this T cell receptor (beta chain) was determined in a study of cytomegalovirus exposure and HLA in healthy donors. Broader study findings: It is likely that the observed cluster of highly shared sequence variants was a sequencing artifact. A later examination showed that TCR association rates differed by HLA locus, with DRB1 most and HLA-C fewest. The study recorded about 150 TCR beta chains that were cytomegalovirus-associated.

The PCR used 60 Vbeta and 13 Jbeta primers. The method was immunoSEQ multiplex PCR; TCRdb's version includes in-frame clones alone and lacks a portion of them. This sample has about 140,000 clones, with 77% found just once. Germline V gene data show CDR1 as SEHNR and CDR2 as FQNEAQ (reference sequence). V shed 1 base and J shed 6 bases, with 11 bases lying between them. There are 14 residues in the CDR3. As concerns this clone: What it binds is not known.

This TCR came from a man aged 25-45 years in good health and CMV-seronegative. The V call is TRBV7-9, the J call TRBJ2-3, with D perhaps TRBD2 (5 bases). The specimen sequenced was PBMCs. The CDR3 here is CASSLGGSLDTQYF. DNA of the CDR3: TGTGCCAGCAGCTTAGGTGGGAGTCTGGATACGCAGTATTTT.